This T cell receptor beta chain came from a study of blood T cell repertoires in COVID-19. CDR1 is SGHRS and CDR2 is YFSETQ in the germline V gene. V lost 5 bases, J lost 4 bases, and 9 bases lay in between. This CDR3 is 13 amino acids long. Measured with immunoSEQ multiplex PCR; TCRdb has only the in-frame clones, and not every one. Of 120,000 to 150,000 clones listed, under 80% are singletons. The TCR comes from a man at least 80 years old with acute or convalescent COVID-19. Sequencing was done on a sample of peripheral blood. The V gene is TRBV5-1, the J gene TRBJ1-4; the D gene is possibly TRBD1 (6 bases). The CDR3, as DNA: TGCGCCAGCAGGGACAGCCTTAATGAAAAACTGTTTTTT. Its translation: CASRDSLNEKLFF.